This T cell receptor beta chain was documented in a study of siplizumab effects on memory and regulatory T cells. Every sample had approximately 10^5 of its TCR templates assayed. Libraries were prepared by immunoSEQ multiplex PCR; TCRdb keeps only in-frame clonotypes and omits some of them. This table holds some 100,000 clones, just over 90% found once. The CDR3 consists of 15 residues. The germline CDR1 and CDR2 sequences are MNHNS and SASEGT. Deletions cut 3 bases from V and 5 bases from J, with 16 bases between. The clonotype was recovered from a human donor in good health. Sample: Tregs sorted from blood. The rearrangement joins TRBV6-1 to TRBJ1-2; no clear D. CDR3: CASSDSGVLSYGYTF. Here the CDR3 DNA reads TGTGCCAGCAGTGACTCCGGGGTTTTATCGTATGGCTACACCTTC.